A single sample gave rise to the 27 T cell receptor beta chains below, sequenced in a study of T cells in Graves' hyperthyroidism and ophthalmopathy. Amplified TCR beta CDR3 regions came from RNA transcripts. The HTBI primer set served for first-round RT-PCR of the TCR CDR3. TCRdb re-called the multiplex PCR reads through MiXCR, storing one row per CDR3 protein. The sample carries under 400,000 distinct CDR3 sequences, roughly 17% recorded once. Specimen: blood. The origin of the receptors is a man aged 25 to 45 with Graves' hyperthyroidism.

This clonotype was observed at least ten times. This chain uses TRBV30 with TRBJ2-1; a weak D match, TRBD2 (6 bases). Germline CDR1 GTSNPN, CDR2 SVGIG (reference sequence). Deletions cut 4 bases from V and 10 bases from J, with 20 bases between. CDR3 length: 14 amino acids. CDR3 region: CAWTGLGMGREQFF. Written as DNA, the CDR3 is TGTGCCTGGACGGGCCTAGGAATGGGGAGGGAGCAGTTCTTC.

The chain employs TRBV5-1 and TRBJ2-1, with D possibly TRBD1 on 6 matching bases. Germline V gene data show CDR1 as SGHRS and CDR2 as YFSETQ. The CDR3 loop spans 14 amino acids. Between the trimmed V and J ends, which lost 4 bases and 5 bases, there was a span of 13 bases. As DNA, the CDR3 is TGCGCCAGCAGCCTCCAGGACAGACACAATGAGCAGTTCTTC. Amino acid sequence: CASSLQDRHNEQFF.

Many counts were recorded for this clonotype. The chain has TRBV6-1 and TRBJ2-7; 16 nucleotides align to TRBD2. The CDR3 contains 17 residues. CDR1 and CDR2 from the germline V gene are MNHNS and SASEGT. V was clipped by 2 bases and J by 7 bases; unmatched bases: 8. In nucleotides, the CDR3 is TGTGCCAGCAGTGAACCCGGGACTAGCGGGAGGGCGGAAGAGCAGTACTTC. It specifies CASSEPGTSGRAEEQYF.

This clonotype has more than one count but fewer than ten. The gene calls are TRBV7-2 and TRBJ2-1; perhaps TRBD2 as D (5 bases). The CDR3 sequence is 13 residues long. V gave up 0 bases and J gave up 6 bases, with 6 bases separating them. CDR1 is SGHTA and CDR2 is FQGNSA in the germline V gene. The CDR3 bases are TGTGCCAGCAGCTTAGCGCGGGCCAATGAGCAGTTCTTC. Its protein product is CASSLARANEQFF.

This clonotype was observed many times. The chain couples TRBV28 to TRBJ2-7; 8 bases match TRBD2. Germline CDR1 is MDHEN and CDR2 is SYDVKM. Germline trimming cut 2 bases from V and 3 bases from J; bases unmatched to any gene: 0. CDR3 length equals 13 residues. CDR3 sequence reads: CASSLGTSYEQYF. In nucleotides, the CDR3 is TGTGCCAGCAGTTTAGGGACTAGCTACGAGCAGTACTTC.

This sequence joins TRBV7-8 and TRBJ2-3; 10 bases match TRBD2. The germline V gene has CDR1 SGHVS and CDR2 FQNEAQ. The CDR3 sequence is 14 residues long. Trimming removed 4 bases from V and 9 bases from J; junction bases left unmatched: 7. The CDR3 is CASSSNPTSGTQYF. DNA for the CDR3: TGTGCCAGCAGCTCGAACCCGACTAGCGGGACGCAGTATTTT.

This clonotype was counted only a few times. V gene TRBV24-1 combines with J gene TRBJ2-5; D tentatively reads TRBD1 or TRBD2 (5 bases each). Germline V gives CDR1 KGHDR, CDR2 SFDVKD. The V end was cut by 4 bases, the J end by 4 bases, with 15 bases between. This CDR3 has 15 amino acids. CDR3 region: CATSDTRRGPETQYF. In nucleotides, the CDR3 is TGTGCCACCAGTGACACCCGCCGGGGACCAGAGACCCAGTACTTC.

V gene TRBV7-9 combines with J gene TRBJ2-1; D ambiguous. Germline CDR1 SEHNR, CDR2 FQNEAQ (reference sequence). The CDR3 is 15 amino acids. Deletions cut 5 bases from V and 4 bases from J, with 15 bases between. The CDR3 bases are TGTGCCAGCAGCGCGATGTGGAAAATATACAATGAGCAGTTCTTC. Amino acids: CASSAMWKIYNEQFF.

This clonotype has ten or more counts. The chain carries TRBV12-5 and TRBJ1-1, with D unclear. The germline gives CDR1 LGHNT, CDR2 FRNRAP. V lost 7 bases and J lost 0, with 12 bases in between. This CDR3 has 14 amino acids. CDR3 in amino acids: CASATILVNTEAFF. The CDR3, as DNA: TGTGCTAGTGCTACAATCCTGGTGAACACTGAAGCTTTCTTT.

This clonotype was recorded a few times. The chain joins TRBV20-1 to TRBJ2-3, with 10 bases that match TRBD2. Germline V gives CDR1 DFQATT, CDR2 SNEGSKA (reference sequence). This CDR3 has 15 residues. J was trimmed by 7 bases and V by 2 bases; bases with no gene match: 9. The CDR3 DNA sequence: TGCAGTGCTAGACCCAGCGGGAGGGCCACCCATACGCAGTATTTT. Translating gives CSARPSGRATHTQYF.

This clonotype was detected ten times or more. This sequence joins TRBV28 and TRBJ1-2, with TRBD1 identical over 7 bases. The J segment lost 0 bases and the V segment lost 6 bases, leaving 10 bases of the junction unmatched. The CDR3 covers 16 residues. CDR1 and CDR2 from the germline V gene are MDHEN and SYDVKM. Here the CDR3 reads CASSRSSGTANYGYTF. The CDR3 region has the DNA TGTGCCAGCAGCCGTAGTAGTGGGACAGCTAACTATGGCTACACCTTC.

This clonotype was recorded a few times. V usage is TRBV10-3 and J usage is TRBJ1-2, with TRBD1 as a possible D gene (6 bases). This CDR3 comprises 14 residues. V lost 3 bases and J lost 6, with 14 bases in between. CDR1 is ENHRY and CDR2 is SYGVKD in the germline V gene. In nucleotides, the CDR3 is TGTGCCATCAGTGACGACAGGAGGGGGGATGGCTACACCTTC. Its translation: CAISDDRRGDGYTF.

The sample holds many counts of this clonotype. Here the CDR3 DNA reads TGTGCCAGCAGCCCCTTTGGGGGGAGAATCAATGAGCAGTTCTTC. Translating it yields CASSPFGGRINEQFF. This chain connects TRBV6-1 to TRBJ2-1; D is perhaps TRBD2 (6 bases). Germline V gives CDR1 MNHNS, CDR2 SASEGT. The V end was cut by 6 bases, the J end by 6 bases, with 18 bases between. The CDR3 contains 15 residues.

In this sample, this clonotype turned up many times. V gene TRBV2 combines with J gene TRBJ1-1; D is perhaps TRBD1 (6 bases). V lost 6 bases to trimming and J lost 5 bases, with 19 bases between them. The CDR3 is 15 amino acids. The germline V gene encodes CDR1 SNHLY and CDR2 FYNNEI. For the CDR3, the DNA is TGTGCCAGCAGCCTAGGGGGGATTGGGTATACTGAAGCTTTCTTT. It yields the protein CASSLGGIGYTEAFF.

This sequence joins TRBV10-2 and TRBJ1-4; tentatively, D is TRBD1 (5 bases). Trimming removed 6 bases from V and 0 bases from J, with 8 bases in between. The CDR3 extends over 14 amino acids. Looked up from germline, CDR1 is WSHSY and CDR2 is SAAADI. The CDR3 DNA follows: TGCGCCAGCAGGCTGACAGCAACTAATGAAAAACTGTTTTTT. Its translation: CASRLTATNEKLFF.

This clonotype came up a few times. The gene calls are TRBV29-1 and TRBJ2-3; TRBD2 matches at 9 bases. In germline, CDR1 is SQVTM, CDR2 ANQGSEA. J gave up 5 bases and V 1 base, and 7 bases lay outside the gene matches. The CDR3 is 15 amino acids. CDR3 bases: TGCAGCGTTGAAGGGATAGCGGGAGATCGAGATACGCAGTATTTT. It specifies CSVEGIAGDRDTQYF.

The CDR3 sequence is CASSPQGTGANVLTF. In DNA form, the CDR3 reads TGCGCCAGCAGCCCCCAGGGAACTGGGGCCAACGTCCTGACTTTC. J is TRBJ2-6 and V is TRBV5-1, with D maybe TRBD1 (5 bases). Germline loops: CDR1 SGHRS, CDR2 YFSETQ. V was clipped by 4 bases and J by 2 bases, with 10 bases between them. This CDR3 has 15 residues.

This rearrangement joins TRBV7-2 to TRBJ2-7; tentative D call: TRBD2 (5 bases). V was pared by 3 bases and J by 2 bases, with 14 bases between. The CDR3 has 15 residues. From germline, CDR1 is SGHTA and CDR2 FQGNSA. Written as DNA, the CDR3 is TGTGCCAGCAGCTTTCAGCCGGGAAAAACCTACGAGCAGTACTTC. This gives the protein CASSFQPGKTYEQYF.

The rearrangement joins TRBV19 to TRBJ2-4; TRBD1 aligns across 8 bases. V shed 4 bases and J 7 bases; nucleotides not matched to a gene: 9. The CDR3 is 15 amino acids. The V gene's germline CDR1 is LNHDA and CDR2 SQIVND (reference sequence). Written as DNA, the CDR3 is TGTGCCAGTAGTACCGGACAGGGCTTGGAGAACATTCAGTACTTC. It translates to CASSTGQGLENIQYF.

This clonotype was recorded many times. The rearrangement uses TRBV5-1 and TRBJ1-3, with D uncertain. This CDR3 has 15 residues. The germline CDR1 and CDR2 sequences are SGHRS and YFSETQ. The V gene lost 0 bases and the J gene lost 0 bases, with 7 bases spanning the gap. In DNA, the CDR3 is TGCGCCAGCAGCTTGGACTGGGACTCTGGAAACACCATATATTTT. Amino acids: CASSLDWDSGNTIYF.

This clonotype came up a few times. This chain links TRBV6-2 or TRBV6-3 with TRBJ2-3, with unresolved D. Germline-derived CDR1 and CDR2 are MNHEY and SVGEGT. The V and J ends lost 5 bases and 2 bases respectively, with 14 bases between them. The CDR3 length is 15 residues. CDR3 DNA sequence: TGTGCCAGCAGTCAGGCTGGAGTGTTCACAGATACGCAGTATTTT. It specifies CASSQAGVFTDTQYF.

This clonotype was picked up a small number of times. The chain has TRBV6-1 and TRBJ1-3; D is undetermined. In germline, CDR1 is MNHNS, CDR2 SASEGT. Between the trimmed V and J ends, which lost 4 bases and 5 bases, there was a span of 0 bases. The CDR3 is 10 residues long. This chain's CDR3 is CASSGNTIYF. The CDR3 nucleotides are TGTGCCAGCAGTGGAAACACCATATATTTT.

This clonotype came up many times. The V and J genes are TRBV7-3 and TRBJ2-5, with a tentative D call TRBD1 (6 bases). Germline CDR1 reads SGHTA; CDR2 reads FQGTGA. The CDR3 loop spans 13 amino acids. V was pared by 4 bases and J by 6 bases, with 12 bases between. The DNA of the CDR3 is TGTGCCAGCAGCTCACAGGGAGAAAAGACCCAGTACTTC. Translating gives CASSSQGEKTQYF.

This clonotype was detected many times. The gene calls are TRBV12-3 or TRBV12-4 and TRBJ2-1; D not resolved. This CDR3 is 14 amino acids long. V was pared by 1 base and J by 4 bases, with 8 bases between. Here the CDR3 reads CASSLGHGYNEQFF. The CDR3 DNA is TGTGCCAGCAGTTTAGGACACGGGTACAATGAGCAGTTCTTC.

The chain carries TRBV12-3 or TRBV12-4 and TRBJ2-5; 7 bases align to TRBD1. The CDR3 totals 14 residues. V gave up 2 bases and J gave up 2 bases; unmatched junction bases: 2. The CDR3 reads CASSLWDSQETQYF. The CDR3 DNA sequence: TGTGCCAGCAGTTTATGGGACAGTCAAGAGACCCAGTACTTC.

This clonotype came up many times. This chain uses TRBV28 with TRBJ1-1; D remains unclear. The ends were cut back, 0 bases at V and 3 bases at J, with 8 bases in the middle. CDR1 MDHEN and CDR2 SYDVKM come from the germline V gene. The CDR3 sequence is 14 residues long. The CDR3 DNA reads as TGTGCCAGCAGTTTATGGGGGTCGGACACTGAAGCTTTCTTT. Its translation: CASSLWGSDTEAFF.

The genes are TRBV11-3 and TRBJ1-2, with a weak D call TRBD1 (6 bases). Germline V CDR1 and CDR2: SGHNT, YENEEA. The CDR3 contains 15 residues. Trimming cost V 4 bases and J 5 bases, with 17 bases left between them. In DNA form, the CDR3 reads TGTGCCAGCAGCTCGCACTCGGACAGTCTGTATGGCTACACCTTC. Protein: CASSSHSDSLYGYTF.